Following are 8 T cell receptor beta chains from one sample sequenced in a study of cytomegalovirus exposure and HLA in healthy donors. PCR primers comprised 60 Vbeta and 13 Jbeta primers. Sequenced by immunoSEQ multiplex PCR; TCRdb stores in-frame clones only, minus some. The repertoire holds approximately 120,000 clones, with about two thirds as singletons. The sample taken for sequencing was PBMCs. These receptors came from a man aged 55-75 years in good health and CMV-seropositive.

The CDR3 loop reads CASSVVGGQETQYF. The CDR3 DNA sequence: TGTGCCAGCAGCGTAGTTGGGGGGCAAGAGACCCAGTACTTC. The V call is TRBV9, the J call TRBJ2-5; perhaps TRBD2 as D (6 bases). CDR3 length: 14 amino acids. Germline V gives CDR1 SGDLS, CDR2 YYNGEE. The V end was cut by 0 bases, the J end by 2 bases, with 8 bases between.

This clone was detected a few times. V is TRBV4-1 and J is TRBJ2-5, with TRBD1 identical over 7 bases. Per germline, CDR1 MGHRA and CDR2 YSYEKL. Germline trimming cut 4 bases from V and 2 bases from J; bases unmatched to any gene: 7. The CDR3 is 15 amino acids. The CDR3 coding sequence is TGCGCCAGCAGCCGCCTAGGGACAGTACAAGAGACCCAGTACTTC. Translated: CASSRLGTVQETQYF.

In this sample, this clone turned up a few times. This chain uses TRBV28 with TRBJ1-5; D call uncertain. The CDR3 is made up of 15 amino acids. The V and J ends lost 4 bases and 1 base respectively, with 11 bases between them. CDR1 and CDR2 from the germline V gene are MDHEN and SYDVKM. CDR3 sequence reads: CASSSGVGSNQPQHF. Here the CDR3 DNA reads TGTGCCAGCAGTTCCGGGGTAGGAAGCAATCAGCCCCAGCATTTT.

The CDR3 loop reads CASRPDRGGPYEQYF. DNA of the CDR3: TGTGCCAGCAGACCTGACAGGGGAGGCCCCTACGAGCAGTACTTC. The V gene is TRBV5-4, the J gene TRBJ2-7; 8 bases are shared with TRBD1. V was pared by 5 bases and J by 2 bases, with 9 bases of the junction left unmatched. Germline CDR1 and CDR2: SGHNT and YYREEE (reference sequence). This CDR3 contains 15 residues.

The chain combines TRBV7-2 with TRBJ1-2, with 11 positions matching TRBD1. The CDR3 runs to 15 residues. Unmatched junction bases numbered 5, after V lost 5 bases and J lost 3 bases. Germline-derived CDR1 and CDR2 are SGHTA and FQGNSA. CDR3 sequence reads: CASSRRTGGDYGYTF. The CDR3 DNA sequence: TGTGCCAGCAGCCGCCGGACAGGGGGCGACTATGGCTACACCTTC.

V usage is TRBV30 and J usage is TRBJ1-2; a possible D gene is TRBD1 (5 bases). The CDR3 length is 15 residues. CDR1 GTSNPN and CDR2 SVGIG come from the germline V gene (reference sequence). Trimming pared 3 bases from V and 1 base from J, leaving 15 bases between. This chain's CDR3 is CAWRQPRRGNYGYTF. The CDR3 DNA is TGTGCCTGGAGACAGCCACGAAGGGGTAACTATGGCTACACCTTC.

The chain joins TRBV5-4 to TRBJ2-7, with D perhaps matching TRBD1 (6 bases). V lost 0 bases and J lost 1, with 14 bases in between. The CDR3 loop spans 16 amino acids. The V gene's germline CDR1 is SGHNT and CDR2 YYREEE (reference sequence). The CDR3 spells CASSLAPGQSSYEQYF. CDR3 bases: TGTGCCAGCAGCTTGGCCCCTGGACAGAGTTCCTACGAGCAGTACTTC.

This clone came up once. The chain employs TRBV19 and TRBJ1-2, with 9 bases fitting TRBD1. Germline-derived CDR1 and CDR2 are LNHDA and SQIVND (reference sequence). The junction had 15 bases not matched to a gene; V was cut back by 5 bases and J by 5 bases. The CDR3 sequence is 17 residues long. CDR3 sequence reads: CASSPYRDRARVYGYTF. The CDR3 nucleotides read TGTGCCAGTAGTCCATACCGGGACAGGGCCCGGGTATATGGCTACACCTTC.